This is a list of T cell receptor beta chains from one sample in a study of a mutant IDH1 vaccine in newly diagnosed glioma. Libraries were prepared by immunoSEQ multiplex PCR; TCRdb keeps only in-frame clonotypes and omits some of them. The sample contains about 62,000 clones, 70% to 90% of which appear only once. These receptors lack a known antigen. Here the sequenced sample was PBMCs, taken from a glioma patient whose treatment included an IDH1 peptide vaccine. All receptors derive from a man aged 35 to 55 with glioma. Each CDR3 is given with its conserved first and last residue. A D gene is named only where the DNA matches it firmly. Expanded clones are given a class, and other clones once, few, many or no size at all.

V gene: TRBV18; D gene: TRBD1; J gene: TRBJ1-3; clone size: -; CDR3 DNA: TGTGCCAGCTCACCAGCACTAGGGACAGGAGGAAACACCATATATTTT; CDR3 protein: CASSPALGTGGNTIYF
V gene: TRBV7-6; D gene: -; J gene: TRBJ1-1; clone size: -; CDR3 DNA: TGTGCCAGCAGCTCCCTGGGTTGGGACACTGAAGCTTTCTTT; CDR3 protein: CASSSLGWDTEAFF
V gene: TRBV30; D gene: -; J gene: TRBJ1-1; clone size: -; CDR3 DNA: TGTGCCTGGAGTGTAAAGGCAGGGAGGGCAACTGAAGCTTTCTTT; CDR3 protein: CAWSVKAGRATEAFF
V gene: TRBV4-1; D gene: -; J gene: TRBJ1-5; clone size: -; CDR3 DNA: TGCGCCAGCAGCCAAGTTCGGGGGGATCAGCCCCAGCATTTT; CDR3 protein: CASSQVRGDQPQHF
V gene: TRBV5-1; D gene: TRBD2; J gene: TRBJ2-1; clone size: -; CDR3 DNA: TGCGCCAGCAGCTTGATGCTAGCGGGAGGGCATTCCTACAATGAGCAGTTCTTC; CDR3 protein: CASSLMLAGGHSYNEQFF
V gene: TRBV4-2; D gene: -; J gene: TRBJ2-6; clone size: -; CDR3 DNA: TGTGCCAGCAGCCAAGATTTACCGGGGCTTGGCAGGGCCAACGTCCTGACTTTC; CDR3 protein: CASSQDLPGLGRANVLTF
V gene: TRBV5-1; D gene: -; J gene: TRBJ2-3; clone size: -; CDR3 DNA: TGCGCCAGCAGCGTCGGAGGGCCAGATACGCAGTATTTT; CDR3 protein: CASSVGGPDTQYF
V gene: TRBV5-8; D gene: -; J gene: TRBJ1-1; clone size: -; CDR3 DNA: TGTGCCAGCAGCTTGCTGGGAAAAGCTTTCTTT; CDR3 protein: CASSLLGKAFF
V gene: TRBV19; D gene: TRBD2; J gene: TRBJ2-3; clone size: -; CDR3 DNA: TGTGCCAGTAGTATAGCGCATCTTAGCGGGATCGCAGATACGCAGTATTTT; CDR3 protein: CASSIAHLSGIADTQYF
V gene: TRBV28; D gene: -; J gene: TRBJ1-2; clone size: -; CDR3 DNA: TGTGCCAGCAGACTGGACAGCGTCAACTATGGCTACACCTTC; CDR3 protein: CASRLDSVNYGYTF
V gene: TRBV28; D gene: -; J gene: TRBJ1-2; clone size: -; CDR3 DNA: TGTGCCAGCAGTTCACCGGGACTTAACTATGGCTACACCTTC; CDR3 protein: CASSSPGLNYGYTF
V gene: TRBV25-1; D gene: -; J gene: TRBJ2-3; clone size: -; CDR3 DNA: TGTGCCAGCAGTACTCTGGCGGGAAGGGGCACAGATACGCAGTATTTT; CDR3 protein: CASSTLAGRGTDTQYF
V gene: TRBV10-3; D gene: TRBD1; J gene: TRBJ2-5; clone size: -; CDR3 DNA: TGTGCCATCAGTGAGTCAGACACAGGGGGGCAAGAGACCCAGTACTTC; CDR3 protein: CAISESDTGGQETQYF
V gene: TRBV27; D gene: TRBD1; J gene: TRBJ2-2; clone size: -; CDR3 DNA: TGTGCCAGCAGTTTCGCGCAGGGGGTCGGGACCGGGGAGCTGTTTTTT; CDR3 protein: CASSFAQGVGTGELFF
V gene: TRBV7-2; D gene: -; J gene: TRBJ1-1; clone size: -; CDR3 DNA: TGTGCCAGCAGCTTTAAGAAGAACACTGAAGCTTTCTTT; CDR3 protein: CASSFKKNTEAFF
V gene: TRBV6-1; D gene: -; J gene: TRBJ2-2; clone size: -; CDR3 DNA: TGTGCCAGCACGGCGGGGCACACCGGGGAGCTGTTTTTT; CDR3 protein: CASTAGHTGELFF
V gene: TRBV11-2; D gene: TRBD2; J gene: TRBJ2-1; clone size: -; CDR3 DNA: TGTGCCAGCAGCTTCTCCGGGGGGATACAGTTCTTC; CDR3 protein: CASSFSGGIQFF
V gene: TRBV28; D gene: -; J gene: TRBJ2-7; clone size: -; CDR3 DNA: TGTGCCAGCAGTCTTGGAGGGGGGAGGGCTCACGAGCAGTACTTC; CDR3 protein: CASSLGGGRAHEQYF
V gene: TRBV28; D gene: -; J gene: TRBJ1-5; clone size: -; CDR3 DNA: TGTGCCAGCAGTTTATGGGGTCAGCCCCAGCATTTT; CDR3 protein: CASSLWGQPQHF
V gene: TRBV2; D gene: -; J gene: TRBJ1-1; clone size: -; CDR3 DNA: TGTGCCAGCCGTACAGGGTGGACTGAAGCTTTCTTT; CDR3 protein: CASRTGWTEAFF
V gene: TRBV6-1; D gene: TRBD1; J gene: TRBJ1-2; clone size: -; CDR3 DNA: TGTGCCAGCAGTCAAGGCGTCGGGGGACAGCTAGTCTATGGCTACACCTTC; CDR3 protein: CASSQGVGGQLVYGYTF
V gene: TRBV6-4; D gene: TRBD2; J gene: TRBJ2-3; clone size: -; CDR3 DNA: TGTGCCAGCAGTGACTCAGGGACTAGCGGGCACACAGATACGCAGTATTTT; CDR3 protein: CASSDSGTSGHTDTQYF
V gene: TRBV10-3; D gene: -; J gene: TRBJ2-5; clone size: once; CDR3 DNA: TGTGCCATCAGAACCACAGGGCACCCCATATTAGAGACCCAGTACTTC; CDR3 protein: CAIRTTGHPILETQYF
V gene: TRBV6-5; D gene: TRBD1; J gene: TRBJ1-5; clone size: -; CDR3 DNA: TGTGCCAGCAGTTACCGGGCAGGGGGCCTTCAGCCCCAGCATTTT; CDR3 protein: CASSYRAGGLQPQHF
V gene: TRBV10-3; D gene: -; J gene: TRBJ1-3; clone size: once; CDR3 DNA: TGTGCCATCAGTGAGCTGGCAAACTCTGGAAACACCATATATTTT; CDR3 protein: CAISELANSGNTIYF
V gene: TRBV18; D gene: -; J gene: TRBJ1-2; clone size: -; CDR3 DNA: TGTGCCAGCTCACCTAGCCCTCCGGGTCCGATGTCTAGTGGCTACACCTTC; CDR3 protein: CASSPSPPGPMSSGYTF
V gene: TRBV7-2; D gene: -; J gene: TRBJ1-3; clone size: -; CDR3 DNA: TGTGCCAGCAGCCAAGCATTAGGACAGATTGGAAACACCATATATTTT; CDR3 protein: CASSQALGQIGNTIYF
V gene: TRBV6-5; D gene: -; J gene: TRBJ2-7; clone size: -; CDR3 DNA: TGTGCCAGCAGTCCCGGACGGATAGACGAGCAGTACTTC; CDR3 protein: CASSPGRIDEQYF
V gene: TRBV28; D gene: TRBD1; J gene: TRBJ2-5; clone size: -; CDR3 DNA: TGTGCCAGCAGTACTGACAGGGGGCCGGGGGAGACCCAGTACTTC; CDR3 protein: CASSTDRGPGETQYF
V gene: TRBV27; D gene: -; J gene: TRBJ2-1; clone size: -; CDR3 DNA: TGTGCCAGCAGTTTAATCTCCTTCGGGGGGACAGGTGAGCAGTTCTTC; CDR3 protein: CASSLISFGGTGEQFF
V gene: TRBV6-1; D gene: -; J gene: TRBJ2-3; clone size: -; CDR3 DNA: TGTGCCAGCAGTGGCCGAAGACCAGGAGATACGCAGTATTTT; CDR3 protein: CASSGRRPGDTQYF
V gene: TRBV28; D gene: -; J gene: TRBJ2-7; clone size: -; CDR3 DNA: TGTGCCAGCACCTGGGTGGGTGCCCGCTACGAGCAGTACTTC; CDR3 protein: CASTWVGARYEQYF
V gene: TRBV7-2; D gene: -; J gene: TRBJ2-1; clone size: -; CDR3 DNA: TGTGCCAGCAGCTTGGAGGGAATAGTCTACAATGAGCAGTTCTTC; CDR3 protein: CASSLEGIVYNEQFF
V gene: TRBV6-1; D gene: -; J gene: TRBJ1-5; clone size: once; CDR3 DNA: TGTGCCAGCAGTGGTTCGGGACCGCACAATCAGCCCCAGCATTTT; CDR3 protein: CASSGSGPHNQPQHF
V gene: TRBV7-2; D gene: -; J gene: TRBJ2-5; clone size: -; CDR3 DNA: TGTGCCAGCAGTCGAAAGGGTCAGGAGACCCAGTACTTC; CDR3 protein: CASSRKGQETQYF
V gene: TRBV6-5; D gene: TRBD2; J gene: TRBJ2-3; clone size: -; CDR3 DNA: TGTGCCAGCAGTTACACTAGCGGGAGGCGAGGTGATACGCAGTATTTT; CDR3 protein: CASSYTSGRRGDTQYF
V gene: TRBV2; D gene: TRBD1; J gene: TRBJ2-7; clone size: -; CDR3 DNA: TGTGCCAGCAGTGAAGCAGGGGACAGGGACGACGAGCAGTACTTC; CDR3 protein: CASSEAGDRDDEQYF
V gene: TRBV9; D gene: -; J gene: TRBJ2-1; clone size: few; CDR3 DNA: TGTGCCAGCAGCGTAGGGGCCTATCGTGCCTACAATGAGCAGTTCTTC; CDR3 protein: CASSVGAYRAYNEQFF
V gene: TRBV10-3; D gene: -; J gene: TRBJ1-6; clone size: few; CDR3 DNA: TGTGCCATCAGTGAGTCCACGGGGTACTCGAGCTCCTATAATTCACCCCTCCACTTT; CDR3 protein: CAISESTGYSSSYNSPLHF
V gene: TRBV28; D gene: TRBD1; J gene: TRBJ1-4; clone size: -; CDR3 DNA: TGTGCCAGCAGTGTACCGGGACAGGGGCATGAAAAACTGTTTTTT; CDR3 protein: CASSVPGQGHEKLFF
V gene: TRBV6-5; D gene: TRBD2; J gene: TRBJ2-1; clone size: -; CDR3 DNA: TGTGCCAGCAGTTACTCCACCGGGACTAGCGCATATGAGCAGTTCTTC; CDR3 protein: CASSYSTGTSAYEQFF
V gene: TRBV5-1; D gene: -; J gene: TRBJ2-3; clone size: -; CDR3 DNA: TGCGCCAGCAGCTTGGCGGGGTCATCCGGCACAGATACGCAGTATTTT; CDR3 protein: CASSLAGSSGTDTQYF
V gene: TRBV7-6; D gene: TRBD1; J gene: TRBJ1-6; clone size: -; CDR3 DNA: TGTGCCAGCAGCTTAGGTGGCAGGGGGCAATCACCCCTCCACTTT; CDR3 protein: CASSLGGRGQSPLHF
V gene: TRBV6-1; D gene: -; J gene: TRBJ1-3; clone size: -; CDR3 DNA: TGTGCCAGCAGTGATAGCTACGGGGGAGGAAACACCATATATTTT; CDR3 protein: CASSDSYGGGNTIYF
V gene: TRBV7-6; D gene: -; J gene: TRBJ1-3; clone size: once; CDR3 DNA: TGTGCCAGCAGCCCAGGAGACTCTGGAAACACCATATATTTT; CDR3 protein: CASSPGDSGNTIYF
V gene: TRBV5-1; D gene: TRBD1; J gene: TRBJ1-1; clone size: few; CDR3 DNA: TGCGCCAGCAGCTTAGAGGGGGCAGGGAACACTGAAGCTTTCTTT; CDR3 protein: CASSLEGAGNTEAFF
V gene: TRBV4-3; D gene: -; J gene: TRBJ1-5; clone size: -; CDR3 DNA: TGCGCCAGCAGCCAAGATGGGGGTGTGGGGCAACCCCAGCATTTT; CDR3 protein: CASSQDGGVGQPQHF
V gene: TRBV30; D gene: -; J gene: TRBJ1-2; clone size: -; CDR3 DNA: TGTGCCTGGCTACAGACGCCACTGGGCTACACCTTC; CDR3 protein: CAWLQTPLGYTF
V gene: TRBV25-1; D gene: -; J gene: TRBJ2-5; clone size: -; CDR3 DNA: TGTGCCAGCAGTGAATATCGGGGCCTCGAAGAGACCCAGTACTTC; CDR3 protein: CASSEYRGLEETQYF
V gene: TRBV6-6; D gene: -; J gene: TRBJ1-5; clone size: -; CDR3 DNA: TGTGCCAGCAGTTACTCAGGAGTCGGCAATCAGCCCCAGCATTTT; CDR3 protein: CASSYSGVGNQPQHF